One sample yielded the 25 T cell receptor beta chains listed below, sequenced in a study of T cell repertoires in cytomegalovirus infection (dated 2019 in TCRdb). TCRdb records Illumina HiSeq 1500 as the sequencer. Through fastp at Q25 and MiXCR, TCRdb rebuilt clones from the public reads, retaining in-frame beta chains. CDR3 protein duplicates are merged, each entry listing the most common genes and DNA. The sample table shows roughly 720,000 distinct CDR3 sequences, and under 40% are seen once. The biggest ten clones account for more than 2.5% of the sample. Sample: PBMCs. The receptors shown here come from a human donor in good health (CMV status not recorded). Some clones in this sample may be carry-over from other donors' samples.

V usage is TRBV11-1 and J usage is TRBJ2-2; D remains unclear. The CDR3 totals 16 residues. CDR1 and CDR2 from the germline V gene are SGHAT and FQDESV (reference sequence). Deletions cut 5 bases from V and 0 bases from J, with 13 bases between. The CDR3 here is CASSLDSGPNTGELFF. In DNA, the CDR3 is TGTGCCAGCAGCCTCGACTCGGGCCCGAACACCGGGGAGCTGTTTTTT. Together with reference TRBV11-1 and TRBJ2-2, the CDR3 gives the full variable domain: EAEVAQSPRYKITEKSQAVAFWCDPISGHATLYWYRQILGQGPELLVQFQDESVVDDSQLPKDRFSAERLKGVDSTLKIQPAELGDSAMYLCASSLDSGPNTGELFFGEGSRLTVL.

The chain joins TRBV5-4 to TRBJ1-4; 8 positions match TRBD1. Losses at the gene ends were 1 base for V and 8 bases for J; bases not matched to a gene: 13. CDR3 length: 17 residues. In germline, CDR1 is SGHNT, CDR2 YYREEE (reference sequence). The DNA for the CDR3 is TGTGCCAGCAGCTTGACAGGACAGGGTTCTCGAAAGGAAAAACTGTTTTTT. Translation gives CASSLTGQGSRKEKLFF.

The chain joins TRBV6-4 to TRBJ2-6; D is possibly TRBD2 (6 bases). The germline gives CDR1 MRHNA, CDR2 SNTAGT. The CDR3 runs to 15 residues. The V and J ends lost 7 bases and 3 bases respectively, with 13 bases between them. The CDR3 here is CASIEQGGGANVLTF. The CDR3 DNA follows: TGTGCCAGCATCGAGCAGGGAGGTGGGGCCAACGTCCTGACTTTC.

This clonotype was seen ten or more times. CDR3 sequence reads: CAISEGGPTDTQYF. The DNA of the CDR3 is TGTGCCATCAGTGAAGGGGGCCCCACAGATACGCAGTATTTT. This sequence joins TRBV10-3 and TRBJ2-3, with 7 bases aligning to TRBD1. The V and J ends lost 3 bases and 2 bases, in that order; junction bases with no gene match: 2. Germline V gene sequence: CDR1 ENHRY, CDR2 SYGVKD. This CDR3 is built from 14 residues.

This clonotype came up many times. The chain recombines TRBV7-2 with TRBJ2-3; the match to TRBD1 covers 10 bases. Germline lookup yields CDR1 SGHTA and CDR2 FQGNSA. V dropped 3 bases and J dropped 4; count of bases not matched to a gene: 13. This CDR3 region has 18 residues. The CDR3 spells CASSFRDRGTSHADTQYF. CDR3 nucleotides: TGTGCCAGCAGCTTCCGGGACAGGGGAACCTCGCACGCAGATACGCAGTATTTT.

The J gene is TRBJ2-1, the V gene TRBV12-3 or TRBV12-4; either TRBD1 or TRBD2 may fit D (5 bases each). This CDR3 is built from 16 residues. V lost 5 bases and J 6 bases, leaving 20 bases between the germline ends. The CDR3 coding sequence is TGTGCCAGCAGTCCCGTCTCCGGGACCCTCCTCAATGAGCAGTTCTTC. Translated, it gives CASSPVSGTLLNEQFF.

This clonotype was detected a few times. The rearrangement links TRBV25-1 to TRBJ2-7; 11 bases line up with TRBD1. CDR1 is MGHDK, CDR2 SYGVNS, per germline. The CDR3 consists of 15 residues. Losses at the gene ends were 1 base for V and 4 bases for J; bases not matched to a gene: 3. The DNA of the CDR3 is TGTGCCAGCAGTGAATTCGGGACAGGGGGTTACGAGCAGTACTTC. This translates into CASSEFGTGGYEQYF.

As for this clonotype: The junction departs from germline at one end; a sequencing error may be responsible. The CDR3 DNA sequence: TGTGCCCGCAGCCTCAACAAGATGAGAGGTGAAAAACTGTTTTTT. Translated: CARSLNKMRGEKLFF. The chain recombines TRBV6-5 with TRBJ1-4; D remains ambiguous. Per germline, CDR1 MNHEY and CDR2 SVGAGI. The CDR3 totals 15 residues.

J is TRBJ1-2 and V is TRBV7-2; D not certain. The CDR3 contains 17 residues. V lost 2 bases and J 2 bases, leaving 18 bases between the germline ends. Germline loops: CDR1 SGHTA, CDR2 FQGNSA. DNA for the CDR3: TGTGCCAGCAGCTTAAGCTCTCGGGCAGCCTCGAACTATGGCTACACCTTC. This sequence encodes CASSLSSRAASNYGYTF.

The J gene is TRBJ1-1, the V gene TRBV20-1, with 9 bases identical to TRBD1. Looked up from germline, CDR1 is DFQATT and CDR2 is SNEGSKA (reference sequence). The CDR3 has 14 amino acids. V lost 8 bases, J lost 0 bases, and 7 bases stayed unmatched. The CDR3 loop reads CSSHTGGLNTEAFF. The CDR3 DNA is TGCAGTTCTCATACAGGGGGCTTGAACACTGAAGCTTTCTTT.

This clonotype was recorded at least ten times. The V and J genes are TRBV28 and TRBJ2-2; a weak D match, TRBD1 (6 bases). CDR3 size: 16 residues. The ends were cut back, 4 bases at V and 0 bases at J, with 12 bases in the middle. CDR1 is MDHEN and CDR2 is SYDVKM in the germline V gene. The CDR3 DNA reads TGTGCCAGCAGTTATAGGGGGACCGCGAACACCGGGGAGCTGTTTTTT. Protein product: CASSYRGTANTGELFF. Full variable domain (outside the CDR3, taken from reference TRBV28 and TRBJ2-2): DVKVTQSSRYLVKRTGEKVFLECVQDMDHENMFWYRQDPGLGLRLIYFSYDVKMKEKGDIPEGYSVSREKKERFSLILESASTNQTSMYLCASSYRGTANTGELFFGEGSRLTVL.

This clonotype was observed a handful of times. The V call is TRBV2, the J call TRBJ2-5; tentatively, D is TRBD2 (6 bases). CDR1 is SNHLY and CDR2 is FYNNEI in the germline V gene. CDR3 size: 14 residues. V was clipped by 3 bases and J by 3 bases, with 11 bases between them. The CDR3 DNA sequence: TGTGCCAGCAGTGATCCTGGGGGGAAAGAGACCCAGTACTTC. It is translated as CASSDPGGKETQYF.

This clonotype was detected many times. The chain employs TRBV7-6 and TRBJ2-7, with 9 nucleotides matching TRBD1. This CDR3 contains 14 residues. V lost 5 bases, J lost 3 bases, and 5 bases stayed unmatched. CDR1 is SGHVS, CDR2 FNYEAQ, per germline. This CDR3 reads CASSPGTGFYEQYF. CDR3 bases: TGTGCCAGCAGCCCCGGGACAGGGTTCTACGAGCAGTACTTC.

The chain employs TRBV28 and TRBJ1-5; 10 positions match TRBD1. Germline lookup yields CDR1 MDHEN and CDR2 SYDVKM. CDR3 length: 17 residues. With 2 bases clipped from V and 3 bases from J, the junction kept 7 bases outside the gene matches. CDR3 sequence: CASSLARDRGPNQPQHF. CDR3 nucleotide sequence: TGTGCCAGCAGTTTAGCCCGGGACAGGGGCCCCAATCAGCCCCAGCATTTT.

The genes are TRBV20-1 and TRBJ1-4, with D possibly matching TRBD1 (6 bases). Germline-derived CDR1 and CDR2 are DFQATT and SNEGSKA (reference sequence). Between the trimmed V and J ends, which lost 6 bases and 8 bases, there was a span of 19 bases. The CDR3 is 14 residues long. This CDR3 reads CSALNIGGLEKLFF. In nucleotides, the CDR3 is TGCAGTGCCCTGAACATCGGGGGGCTGGAAAAACTGTTTTTT.

V and J are TRBV4-3 and TRBJ1-4; TRBD1 might be the D (5 bases). CDR3 length: 16 amino acids. Trimming removed 1 base at V and 5 bases at J, with 14 bases between. Germline CDR1 reads LGHNA; CDR2 reads YSLEER. The chain's CDR3 is CASSQASGGENEKLFF. CDR3 nucleotides: TGCGCCAGCAGCCAAGCGTCTGGGGGGGAAAATGAAAAACTGTTTTTT.

The sample holds many counts of this clonotype. The chain links TRBV7-6 to TRBJ2-1, with TRBD2 matching 10 bases. The CDR3 runs to 15 residues. Germline V CDR1 and CDR2: SGHVS, FNYEAQ. The V and J ends lost 4 bases and 5 bases, in that order; junction bases with no gene match: 5. The CDR3 sequence is CASSSLAGNNNEQFF. Here the CDR3 DNA reads TGTGCCAGCAGCTCACTAGCGGGAAATAACAATGAGCAGTTCTTC.

The V call is TRBV11-1, the J call TRBJ1-1, with D perhaps matching TRBD1 (5 bases). CDR3 length equals 15 residues. Trimming left V 1 base short and J 4 bases short, with 13 bases between. CDR1 SGHAT and CDR2 FQDESV come from the germline V gene (reference sequence). CDR3 sequence (DNA): TGTGCCAGCAGCTTAGGGGGCTCGAGACCCACTGAAGCTTTCTTT. It encodes CASSLGGSRPTEAFF. The whole variable domain, remainder taken from reference TRBV11-1 and TRBJ1-1, is EAEVAQSPRYKITEKSQAVAFWCDPISGHATLYWYRQILGQGPELLVQFQDESVVDDSQLPKDRFSAERLKGVDSTLKIQPAELGDSAMYLCASSLGGSRPTEAFFGQGTRLTVV.

This clonotype was observed a few times. The genes are TRBV6-1 and TRBJ2-3; D might be TRBD1 or TRBD2, each matching 5 bases. In germline, CDR1 is MNHNS, CDR2 SASEGT. The germline V and J ends were trimmed by 0 bases and 5 bases, with 9 bases remaining between them. This CDR3 has 14 amino acids. The CDR3 protein is CASSEARGVDTQYF. CDR3 in DNA: TGTGCCAGCAGTGAAGCGCGAGGGGTAGATACGCAGTATTTT.

The chain has TRBV5-1 and TRBJ2-7; no clear D. This CDR3 comprises 14 residues. V lost 2 bases and J lost 4, with 13 bases in between. The germline gives CDR1 SGHRS, CDR2 YFSETQ. The CDR3 coding sequence is TGCGCCAGCAGCTTCGGGCCTGTGCGGTACGAGCAGTACTTC. It encodes CASSFGPVRYEQYF.

The rearrangement links TRBV15 to TRBJ2-4; 8 bases align to TRBD1. The length of the CDR3 is 21 residues. J was trimmed by 1 base and V by 3 bases; bases with no gene match: 20. CDR1 and CDR2 (germline): LNHNV, YYDKDF (reference sequence). Written as DNA, the CDR3 is TGTGCCACCAGCAGTTTAATGTCGGGACAGGCCATCGGGGCTGCCAAAAACATTCAGTACTTC. This gives the protein CATSSLMSGQAIGAAKNIQYF.

This clonotype was recorded at least ten times. The gene calls are TRBV12-3 or TRBV12-4 and TRBJ1-4; possibly TRBD1 for D (6 bases). V lost 6 bases to trimming and J lost 0 bases, with 11 bases between them. The CDR3 totals 15 residues. CDR3 sequence reads: CASRPQGSTNEKLFF. The DNA for the CDR3 is TGTGCCAGCAGGCCCCAGGGGTCAACTAATGAAAAACTGTTTTTT.

Only a few counts were recorded for this clonotype. This chain links TRBV18 with TRBJ2-7; D is possibly TRBD1 (5 bases). Germline V gene sequence: CDR1 KGHSH, CDR2 LQKENI. CDR3 size: 14 residues. Trimming removed 0 bases from V and 4 bases from J, with 10 bases in between. Here the CDR3 reads CASSPPMTEYEQYF. The CDR3 DNA sequence: TGTGCCAGCTCACCACCCATGACAGAGTACGAGCAGTACTTC.

This clonotype was seen more than once but under ten times. The V call is TRBV28, the J call TRBJ2-7; 7 nucleotides match TRBD1. V trimming: 7 bases; J trimming: 2 bases; junction bases outside the gene matches: 8. From germline, CDR1 is MDHEN and CDR2 SYDVKM. The CDR3 has 14 residues. This CDR3 is CASTPDRSTYEQYF. The CDR3 DNA reads as TGTGCCAGCACCCCGGACAGGTCTACCTACGAGCAGTACTTC.

This clonotype was counted many times. This sequence joins TRBV24-1 and TRBJ2-1; 8 bases align to TRBD1. Germline values: CDR1 KGHDR, CDR2 SFDVKD. The CDR3 spans 16 residues. V lost 3 bases to trimming and J lost 0 bases; unmatched junction nucleotides: 3. The CDR3 sequence is CATSDRTGSSYNEQFF. In nucleotides, the CDR3 is TGTGCCACCAGTGATCGGACAGGGAGCTCCTACAATGAGCAGTTCTTC.